This T cell receptor beta chain was documented in a study of OX40 agonist ivuxolimab in advanced cancers. On the study more broadly: The treatment was a fully human IgG2 OX40 agonist, ivuxolimab. Age averaged 60 years (range roughly 23 to 79), and around 87% were male. Therapy given before enrollment (anti-PD-1, anti-PD-L1 or anti-CTLA-4) was allowed, and 35% to 45% had some.

The CDR3 runs 14 residues. Looked up from germline, CDR1 is SGHRS and CDR2 is YFSETQ. The V segment lost 2 bases and the J segment 5 bases; nucleotides outside the gene matches: 5. Study results and limitations: At 0.1 to 3.0 mg/kg and by week 6, CD4+ and CD8+ T cells in the blood had expanded clonally.

Note on this clone: Its antigen is not known.

Sequenced by immunoSEQ multiplex PCR; TCRdb stores in-frame clones only, minus some. There are 72,000 or so clones in the sample; roughly four fifths occur only once, and 0.35% to 0.5% lies in the top ten. The chain combines TRBV5-1 with TRBJ1-2, with 8 bases fitting TRBD1. The TCR was taken from an adult with an advanced solid tumor such as melanoma, head and neck, liver or kidney cancer. Sequences were derived from CD4+ or CD8+ T cells sorted from blood, sampled in a trial of the OX40 agonist ivuxolimab. The CDR3 nucleotides read TGCGCCAGCAGCTTCGGACAGGGCCCGTATGGCTACACCTTC. Encoded protein: CASSFGQGPYGYTF. Full variable domain (remainder filled in from reference TRBV5-1 and TRBJ1-2): KAGVTQTPRYLIKTRGQQVTLSCSPISGHRSVSWYQQTPGQGLQFLFEYFSETQRNKGNFPGRFSGRQFSNSRSEMNVSTLELGDSALYLCASSFGQGPYGYTFGSGTRLTVV.